The 16 T cell receptor beta chains below were found in one sample sequenced in a study of blood T cell repertoires in COVID-19. Sequencing used immunoSEQ multiplex PCR; TCRdb keeps in-frame clones, though not all of them. The sample consists of a few hundred thousand clones, 90% of them appearing once. Sequencing input: PBMCs or T cells enriched from blood (not recorded which). The receptors stem from a man aged 18 to 35 who had recovered from COVID-19.

The V call is TRBV7-9, the J call TRBJ2-7; TRBD2 matches 8 bases. The CDR3 is made up of 13 amino acids. The V and J ends lost 5 bases and 7 bases, in that order; junction bases with no gene match: 7. Germline CDR1 reads SEHNR; CDR2 reads FQNEAQ (reference sequence). DNA for the CDR3: TGTGCCAGCAGCCTGGGACTAGGTGATGAGCAGTACTTC. Translation gives CASSLGLGDEQYF.

This chain uses TRBV27 with TRBJ1-5; 9 positions match TRBD1. The V gene's germline CDR1 is MNHEY and CDR2 SMNVEV (reference sequence). The V segment lost 6 bases and the J segment 8 bases; nucleotides outside the gene matches: 8. The CDR3 sequence is 14 residues long. Here the CDR3 reads CASRYTGGAEPQHF. The CDR3 DNA follows: TGTGCCAGCAGGTACACAGGGGGCGCGGAGCCCCAGCATTTT.

This chain joins TRBV11-3 and TRBJ1-4, with D perhaps matching TRBD1 (5 bases). Per germline, CDR1 SGHNT and CDR2 YENEEA. CDR3 length equals 17 residues. Trimming shortened V by 3 bases and J by 0 bases, and 14 bases separated the two germline ends. The DNA of the CDR3 is TGTGCCAGCAGCTTTTCTCTCCAGGGTGCAACTAATGAAAAACTGTTTTTT. It yields the protein CASSFSLQGATNEKLFF.

There are a few counts of this clone. The V call is TRBV29-1, the J call TRBJ2-2; tentative D call: TRBD1 (5 bases). The V gene's germline CDR1 is SQVTM and CDR2 ANQGSEA. Trimming left V 6 bases short and J 0 bases short, with 11 bases between. This CDR3 contains 14 residues. Here the CDR3 DNA reads TGCAGCGTCCCAGGGTTCGCGAACACCGGGGAGCTGTTTTTT. Translation: CSVPGFANTGELFF.

This clone was recorded only once. The chain joins TRBV7-3 to TRBJ2-1; 8 bases map to TRBD2. The germline gives CDR1 SGHTA, CDR2 FQGTGA. V was clipped by 7 bases and J by 5 bases; unmatched bases: 10. CDR3 length: 15 amino acids. CDR3 loop: CASNSGGAGNNEQFF. The CDR3 region has the DNA TGTGCCAGCAACTCCGGGGGGGCTGGAAACAATGAGCAGTTCTTC.

The rearrangement joins TRBV10-3 to TRBJ2-3, with 7 bases identical to TRBD2. Losses at the gene ends were 3 bases for V and 0 bases for J; bases not matched to a gene: 3. The germline V gene encodes CDR1 ENHRY and CDR2 SYGVKD. The CDR3 length is 15 residues. CDR3 sequence: CAISDGGGSTDTQYF. The CDR3 DNA is TGTGCCATCAGTGATGGGGGAGGGAGCACAGATACGCAGTATTTT.

The chain couples TRBV7-9 to TRBJ2-3, with 10 positions matching TRBD2. J lost 0 bases, V lost 7 bases, and 1 base had no gene match. Germline CDR1 and CDR2: SEHNR and FQNEAQ (reference sequence). CDR3 size: 14 residues. This chain's CDR3 is CASISGGSTDTQYF. The CDR3 nucleotides are TGTGCCAGCATTAGCGGGGGGAGCACAGATACGCAGTATTTT.

The gene calls are TRBV9 and TRBJ2-3, with 7 bases lining up with TRBD2. Unmatched junction bases numbered 9, after V lost 3 bases and J lost 2 bases. The CDR3 is made up of 16 amino acids. Germline-derived CDR1 and CDR2 are SGDLS and YYNGEE. In nucleotides, the CDR3 is TGTGCCAGCAGCGAGCGAAACGGGGGGTCCACAGATACGCAGTATTTT. As protein: CASSERNGGSTDTQYF.

The genes are TRBV12-5 and TRBJ1-2; 8 positions agree with TRBD1. Trimming cost V 6 bases and J 8 bases; bases outside gene matches: 11. Germline V gives CDR1 LGHNT, CDR2 FRNRAP. The length of the CDR3 is 14 residues. This CDR3 reads CASGRTGTVWGYTF. The DNA for the CDR3 is TGTGCTAGTGGGCGGACAGGGACGGTCTGGGGCTACACCTTC.

The chain carries TRBV6-5 and TRBJ1-5; perhaps TRBD1 as D (6 bases). The V end lost 5 bases, the J end lost 6 bases, and 17 bases lay between the germline ends. Germline CDR1 reads MNHEY; CDR2 reads SVGAGI. The CDR3 is 15 residues long. CDR3 nucleotide sequence: TGTGCCAGCAGTAAGGTAGGGGGGGTCGGTCAGCCCCAGCATTTT. Translation gives CASSKVGGVGQPQHF.

This clone was picked up a small number of times. V is TRBV18 and J is TRBJ1-6; D gene uncertain. Germline V gives CDR1 KGHSH, CDR2 LQKENI. The germline V and J ends were trimmed by 3 bases and 5 bases, with 5 bases remaining between them. CDR3 size: 13 residues. Written as DNA, the CDR3 is TGTGCCAGCTCACCGGGCGATAATTCACCCCTCCACTTT. Translation gives CASSPGDNSPLHF.

The V gene is TRBV29-1, the J gene TRBJ1-1; TRBD1 matches 9 bases. Germline V lookup: CDR1 SQVTM, CDR2 ANQGSEA. The V and J ends lost 3 bases and 5 bases, in that order; junction bases with no gene match: 16. The CDR3 length is 17 residues. As DNA, the CDR3 is TGCAGCGTTGAGGGTATACAGGGGGCGCCAGGATTGACTGAAGCTTTCTTT. Amino acid sequence: CSVEGIQGAPGLTEAFF.

V is TRBV28 and J is TRBJ2-7; 8 positions agree with TRBD1. CDR3 size: 14 residues. CDR1 is MDHEN and CDR2 is SYDVKM in the germline V gene. Germline trimming cut 7 bases from V and 3 bases from J; bases unmatched to any gene: 8. The CDR3 bases are TGTGCCAGCACCATCGGACAGGGCCTCTACGAGCAGTACTTC. Amino acids: CASTIGQGLYEQYF. The entire variable domain, with the rest obtained from reference TRBV28 and TRBJ2-7, is as follows: DVKVTQSSRYLVKRTGEKVFLECVQDMDHENMFWYRQDPGLGLRLIYFSYDVKMKEKGDIPEGYSVSREKKERFSLILESASTNQTSMYLCASTIGQGLYEQYFGPGTRLTVT.

The V and J genes are TRBV24-1 and TRBJ1-5; D gene uncertain. V lost 5 bases and J lost 2, with 12 bases in between. Germline CDR1 and CDR2: KGHDR and SFDVKD. This CDR3 is 15 amino acids long. CDR3 in DNA: TGTGCCACCAGTGTTCGGACTGAGTGCAATCAGCCCCAGCATTTT. Residues: CATSVRTECNQPQHF.

The J gene is TRBJ1-1, the V gene TRBV18; D possibly corresponds to TRBD1 (5 bases). The germline V and J ends were trimmed by 1 base and 4 bases, with 10 bases remaining between them. CDR1 and CDR2 from the germline V gene are KGHSH and LQKENI. The CDR3 covers 14 residues. Written as DNA, the CDR3 is TGTGCCAGCTCACCACAGGGGAGGCCCACTGAAGCTTTCTTT. Encoded protein: CASSPQGRPTEAFF.

The rearrangement uses TRBV9 and TRBJ2-2; perhaps TRBD1 as D (5 bases). Per the germline V gene, CDR1 is SGDLS and CDR2 is YYNGEE. Between the trimmed V and J ends, which lost 4 bases and 3 bases, there was a span of 10 bases. There are 14 residues in the CDR3. For the CDR3, the DNA is TGTGCCAGCAGCCCCCGACAGTACACCGGGGAGCTGTTTTTT. It translates to CASSPRQYTGELFF.